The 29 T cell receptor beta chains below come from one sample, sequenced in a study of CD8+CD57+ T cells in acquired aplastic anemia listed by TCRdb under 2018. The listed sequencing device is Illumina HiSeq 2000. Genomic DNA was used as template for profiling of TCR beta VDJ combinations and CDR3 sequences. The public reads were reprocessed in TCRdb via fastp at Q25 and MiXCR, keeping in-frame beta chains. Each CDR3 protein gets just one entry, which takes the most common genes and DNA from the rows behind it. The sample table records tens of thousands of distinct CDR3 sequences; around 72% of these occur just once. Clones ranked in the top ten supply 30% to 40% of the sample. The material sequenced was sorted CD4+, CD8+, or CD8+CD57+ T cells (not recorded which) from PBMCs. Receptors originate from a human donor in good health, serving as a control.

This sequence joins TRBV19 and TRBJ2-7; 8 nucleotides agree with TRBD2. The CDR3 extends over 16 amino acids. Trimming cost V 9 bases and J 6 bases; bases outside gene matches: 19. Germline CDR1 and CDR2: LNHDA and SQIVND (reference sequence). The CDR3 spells CASSLAFSGMATEQYF. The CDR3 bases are TGTGCCAGCAGCTTAGCATTTAGCGGGATGGCTACCGAGCAGTACTTC.

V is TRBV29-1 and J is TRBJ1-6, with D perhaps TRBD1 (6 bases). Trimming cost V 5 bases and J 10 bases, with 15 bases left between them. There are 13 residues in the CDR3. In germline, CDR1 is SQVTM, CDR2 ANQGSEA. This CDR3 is CSVLTGLGSPLHF. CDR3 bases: TGCAGCGTTCTGACAGGCCTAGGGTCACCCCTCCACTTT.

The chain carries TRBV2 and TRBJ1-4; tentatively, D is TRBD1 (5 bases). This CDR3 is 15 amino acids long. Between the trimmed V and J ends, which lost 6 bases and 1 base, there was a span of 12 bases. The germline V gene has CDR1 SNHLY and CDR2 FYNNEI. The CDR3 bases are TGTGCCAGCAGATCCGTAAGGGGAACTAATGAAAAACTGTTTTTT. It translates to CASRSVRGTNEKLFF.

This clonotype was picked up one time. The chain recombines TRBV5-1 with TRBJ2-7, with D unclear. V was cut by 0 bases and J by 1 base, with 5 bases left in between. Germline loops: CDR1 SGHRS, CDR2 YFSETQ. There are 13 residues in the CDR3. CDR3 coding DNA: TGCGCCAGCAGCTTGGACCTTTCCTACGAGCAGTACTTC. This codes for CASSLDLSYEQYF.

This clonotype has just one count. CDR3 nucleotide sequence: TGTGCCAGCAGCGTAGCTTGGGGGGAGCGATATTACGAGCAGTACGTC. Residues: CASSVAWGERYYEQYV. This rearrangement joins TRBV9 to TRBJ2-7; D might be TRBD2 (6 bases). Per germline, CDR1 SGDLS and CDR2 YYNGEE. V was pared by 0 bases and J by 4 bases, with 17 bases between. The CDR3 is 16 amino acids.

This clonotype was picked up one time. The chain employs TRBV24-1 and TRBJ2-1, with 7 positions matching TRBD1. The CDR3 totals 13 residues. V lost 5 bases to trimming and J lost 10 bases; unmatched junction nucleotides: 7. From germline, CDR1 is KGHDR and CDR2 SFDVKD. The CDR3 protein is CATSATGAYEQFF. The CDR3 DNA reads TGTGCCACCAGTGCAACAGGGGCCTACGAGCAGTTCTTC.

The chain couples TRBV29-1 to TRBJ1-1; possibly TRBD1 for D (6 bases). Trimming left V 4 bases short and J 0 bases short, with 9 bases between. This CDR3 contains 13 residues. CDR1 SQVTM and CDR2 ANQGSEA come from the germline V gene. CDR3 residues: CSVGGQLNTEAFF. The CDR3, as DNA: TGCAGCGTTGGTGGACAGTTGAACACTGAAGCTTTCTTT.

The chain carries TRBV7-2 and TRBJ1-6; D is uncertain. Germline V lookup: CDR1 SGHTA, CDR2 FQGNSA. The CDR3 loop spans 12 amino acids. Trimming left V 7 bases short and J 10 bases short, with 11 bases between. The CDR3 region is CASNTPGSPLHF. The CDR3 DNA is TGTGCCAGCAATACCCCCGGATCACCCCTCCACTTT.

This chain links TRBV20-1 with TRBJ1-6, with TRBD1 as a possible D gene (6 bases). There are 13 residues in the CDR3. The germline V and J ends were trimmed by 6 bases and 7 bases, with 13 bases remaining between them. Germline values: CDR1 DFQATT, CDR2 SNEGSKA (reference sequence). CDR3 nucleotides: TGCAGTGCGAGGCGGGGGCTCAATTCACCCCTCCACTTT. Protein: CSARRGLNSPLHF.

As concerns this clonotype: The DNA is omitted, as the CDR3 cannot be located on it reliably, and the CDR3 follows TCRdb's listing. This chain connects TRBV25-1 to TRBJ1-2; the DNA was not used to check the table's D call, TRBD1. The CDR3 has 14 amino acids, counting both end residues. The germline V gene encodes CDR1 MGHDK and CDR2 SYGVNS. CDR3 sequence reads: CASSVGQGASGHTF.

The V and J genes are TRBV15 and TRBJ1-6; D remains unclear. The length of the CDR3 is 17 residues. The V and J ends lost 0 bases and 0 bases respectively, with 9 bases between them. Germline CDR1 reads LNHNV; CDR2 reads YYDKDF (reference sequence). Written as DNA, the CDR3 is TGTGCCACCAGCAGAGATTTGGGCAGCTCCTATAATTCACCCCTCCACTTT. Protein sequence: CATSRDLGSSYNSPLHF.

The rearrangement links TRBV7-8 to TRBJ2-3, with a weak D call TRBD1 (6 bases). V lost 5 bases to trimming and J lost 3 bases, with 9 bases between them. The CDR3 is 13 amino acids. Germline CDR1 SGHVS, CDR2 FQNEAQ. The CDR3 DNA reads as TGTGCCAGCAGCAAAACAGGGACAGATACGCAGTATTTT. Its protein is CASSKTGTDTQYF.

The CDR3 DNA reads TGTGCCAGCAGCTGGGGCAGGGGGCAAGAGACCCAGTACTTC. This codes for CASSWGRGQETQYF. The V call is TRBV7-2, the J call TRBJ2-5; 7 nucleotides line up with TRBD1. CDR1 and CDR2 (germline): SGHTA, FQGNSA. The CDR3 spans 14 residues. The J segment lost 2 bases and the V segment lost 4 bases, leaving 4 bases of the junction unmatched.

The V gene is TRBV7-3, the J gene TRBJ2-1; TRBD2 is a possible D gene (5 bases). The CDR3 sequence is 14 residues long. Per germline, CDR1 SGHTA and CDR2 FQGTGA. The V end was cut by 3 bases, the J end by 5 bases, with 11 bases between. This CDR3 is CASSFQAGDNEQFF. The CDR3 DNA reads TGTGCCAGCAGCTTTCAGGCGGGCGACAATGAGCAGTTCTTC. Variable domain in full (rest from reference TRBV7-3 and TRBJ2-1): GAGVSQTPSNKVTEKGKYVELRCDPISGHTALYWYRQSLGQGPEFLIYFQGTGAADDSGLPNDRFFAVRPEGSVSTLKIQRTERGDSAVYLCASSFQAGDNEQFFGPGTRLTVL.

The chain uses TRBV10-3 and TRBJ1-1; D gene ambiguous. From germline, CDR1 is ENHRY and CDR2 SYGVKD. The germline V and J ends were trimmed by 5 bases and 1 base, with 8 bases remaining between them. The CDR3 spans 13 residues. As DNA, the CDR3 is TGTGCCATCAGTATGGACGGGAACACTGAAGCTTTCTTT. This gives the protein CAISMDGNTEAFF.

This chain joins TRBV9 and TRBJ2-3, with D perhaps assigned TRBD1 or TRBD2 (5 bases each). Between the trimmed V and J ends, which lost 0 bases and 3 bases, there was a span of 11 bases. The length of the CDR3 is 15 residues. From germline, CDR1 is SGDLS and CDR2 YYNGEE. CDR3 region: CASSVVGGRTDTQYF. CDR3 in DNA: TGTGCCAGCAGCGTAGTTGGGGGAAGGACAGATACGCAGTATTTT. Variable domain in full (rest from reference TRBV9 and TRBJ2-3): DSGVTQTPKHLITATGQRVTLRCSPRSGDLSVYWYQQSLDQGLQFLIQYYNGEERAKGNILERFSAQQFPDLHSELNLSSLELGDSALYFCASSVVGGRTDTQYFGPGTRLTVL.

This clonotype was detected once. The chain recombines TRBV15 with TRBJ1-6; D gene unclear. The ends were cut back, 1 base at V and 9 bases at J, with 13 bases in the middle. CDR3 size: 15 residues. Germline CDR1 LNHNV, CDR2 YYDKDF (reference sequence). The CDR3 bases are TGTGCCACCAGCAGAGCAGCCAGAGGAGGTTCACCCCTCCACTTT. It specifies CATSRAARGGSPLHF.

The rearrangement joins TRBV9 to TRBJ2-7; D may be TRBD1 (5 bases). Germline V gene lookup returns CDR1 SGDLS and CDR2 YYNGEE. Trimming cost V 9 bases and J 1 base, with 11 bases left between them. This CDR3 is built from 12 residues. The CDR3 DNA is TGTGCCAACCCACAGGATTCCTACGAGCAGTACGTC. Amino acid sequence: CANPQDSYEQYV.

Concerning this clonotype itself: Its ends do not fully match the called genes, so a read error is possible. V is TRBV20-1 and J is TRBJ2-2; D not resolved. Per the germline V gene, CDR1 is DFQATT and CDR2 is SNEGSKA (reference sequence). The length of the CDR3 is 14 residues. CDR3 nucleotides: TGCAGTGCTGGAGATTTTAGGGACACCGGGGAGCTGTTTTTT. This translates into CSAGDFRDTGELFF.

CDR3 in amino acids: CASGSTGGGQFF. In nucleotides, the CDR3 is TGTGCCAGCGGCTCGACAGGGGGTGGGCAGTTCTTC. The chain couples TRBV7-9 to TRBJ2-1; 9 bases fit TRBD1. V dropped 8 bases and J dropped 12; count of bases not matched to a gene: 8. The CDR3 loop spans 12 amino acids. Germline CDR1 is SEHNR and CDR2 is FQNEAQ (reference sequence).

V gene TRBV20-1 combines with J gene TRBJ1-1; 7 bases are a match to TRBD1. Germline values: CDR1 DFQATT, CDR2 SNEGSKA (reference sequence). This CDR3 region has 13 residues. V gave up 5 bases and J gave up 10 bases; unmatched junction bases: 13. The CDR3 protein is CSARTDRWIGAFF. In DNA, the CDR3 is TGCAGTGCTCGTACGGACAGGTGGATTGGAGCTTTCTTT.

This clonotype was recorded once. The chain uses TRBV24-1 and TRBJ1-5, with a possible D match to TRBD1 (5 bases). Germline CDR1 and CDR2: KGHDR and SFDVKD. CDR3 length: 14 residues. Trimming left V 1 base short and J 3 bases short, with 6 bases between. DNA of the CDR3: TGTGCCACCAGTGATTTAGGGACCAATCAGCCCCAGCATTTT. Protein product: CATSDLGTNQPQHF.

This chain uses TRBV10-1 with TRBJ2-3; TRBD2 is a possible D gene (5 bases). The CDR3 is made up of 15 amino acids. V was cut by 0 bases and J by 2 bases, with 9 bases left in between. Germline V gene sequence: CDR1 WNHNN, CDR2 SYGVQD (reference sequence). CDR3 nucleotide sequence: TGCGCCAGCAGTGAGTCTAGCGTGGCCACAGATACGCAGTATTTT. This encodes CASSESSVATDTQYF.

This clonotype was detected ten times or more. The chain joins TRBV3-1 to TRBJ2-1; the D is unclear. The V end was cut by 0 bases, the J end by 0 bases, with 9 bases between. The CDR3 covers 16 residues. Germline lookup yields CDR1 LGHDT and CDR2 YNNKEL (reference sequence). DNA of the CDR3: TGTGCCAGCAGCCAAGATCAGGCAGACTCCTACAATGAGCAGTTCTTC. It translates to CASSQDQADSYNEQFF.

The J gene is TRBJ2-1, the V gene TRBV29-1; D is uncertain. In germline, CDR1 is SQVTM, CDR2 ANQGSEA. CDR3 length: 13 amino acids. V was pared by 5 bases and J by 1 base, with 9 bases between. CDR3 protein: CSVLGGSYNEQFF. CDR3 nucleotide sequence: TGCAGCGTTTTGGGTGGTTCCTACAATGAGCAGTTCTTC.

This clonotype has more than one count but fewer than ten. The CDR3 nucleotides are TGTGCCAGCAGCTTAGGTCAGGTAGAGACCCAGTACTTC. Protein: CASSLGQVETQYF. This rearrangement joins TRBV7-2 to TRBJ2-5, with D unresolved. The germline CDR1 and CDR2 sequences are SGHTA and FQGNSA. The CDR3 has 13 residues. V lost 1 base and J lost 4, with 7 bases in between.

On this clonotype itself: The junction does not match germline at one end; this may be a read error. The CDR3 sequence: CASSLDRNTEALF. CDR3 coding DNA: TGTGCCAGCAGCTTAGACAGGAACACTGAAGCTCTCTTT. The J gene is TRBJ1-1, the V gene TRBV7-9, with a tentative D call TRBD1 (5 bases). This CDR3 is built from 13 residues. Germline CDR1 SEHNR, CDR2 FQNEAQ (reference sequence).

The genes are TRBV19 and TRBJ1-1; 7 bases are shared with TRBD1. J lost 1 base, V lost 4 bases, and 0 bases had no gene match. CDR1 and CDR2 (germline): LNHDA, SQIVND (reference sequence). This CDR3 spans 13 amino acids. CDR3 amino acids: CASSRTGNTEAFF. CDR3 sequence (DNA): TGTGCCAGTAGTAGGACAGGGAACACTGAAGCTTTCTTT.

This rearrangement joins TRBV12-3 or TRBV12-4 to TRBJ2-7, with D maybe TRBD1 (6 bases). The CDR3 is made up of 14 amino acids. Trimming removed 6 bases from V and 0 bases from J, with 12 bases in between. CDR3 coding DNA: TGTGCCAGCAGCCGGACAGCGAGCTCCTACGAGCAGTACTTC. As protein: CASSRTASSYEQYF.